This TCR beta chain was recovered during a study of cytomegalovirus exposure and HLA in healthy donors. Trimming cost V 2 bases and J 2 bases, with 13 bases left between them. Per germline, CDR1 GTSNPN and CDR2 SVGIG (reference sequence). The CDR3 runs to 16 residues. Findings and caveats of the study: According to a later analysis, donors in an Asian-associated ancestry cluster reportedly had fewer N-insertions than the 666-donor mean. Within an earlier analysis, most TCR beta V segments proved productive either about 87% or about 30% of the time. Being indistinguishable, some V segments were excluded, TRBV6-2 and TRBV6-3 among them. Across HLA loci, a later analysis found differing TCR association rates, with DRB1 most and HLA-C fewest.

PCR primers comprised 60 Vbeta and 13 Jbeta primers. Using immunoSEQ multiplex PCR, the repertoire was profiled, and TCRdb retains in-frame clones only, with some absent. The sample includes around 130,000 clones, around 66% seen only once; the top ten take under 9%. This clone was seen just once. Its antigen is unknown. The rearrangement links TRBV30 to TRBJ1-6; D is possibly TRBD1 (6 bases). The specimen was PBMCs. This receptor was identified in a woman aged 40 to 49 in good health and CMV-seropositive. CDR3 in amino acids: CAWSIDRTPYNSPLHF. CDR3 sequence (DNA): TGTGCCTGGAGTATAGACAGGACCCCCTATAATTCACCCCTCCACTTT.